The sequence of this TCR beta chain was determined in a study of T-cell reconstitution after alpha-beta-depleted transplantation in children. Regarding the study as a whole: About two months after transplant, alpha-beta T cells reportedly came from several hundred expanded graft clones. A year post-transplant, T-cell counts and diversity derived mostly from newly produced T cells. Recipient T cells and thymic progenitors that survived were the source of the high TCRbeta diversity seen at day 60 in some patients.

For TCRbeta, the library was prepared with unique molecular identifiers. TCRdb used MiXCR to reprocess the PCR reads, holding one entry per CDR3 protein. The data show over 450,000 distinct CDR3 sequences, about 10% seen once. A word on this clonotype: Its antigen remains unknown.

The source of this sequence is a child aged 2 to 15 with inherited bone marrow failure, due to receive a stem cell transplant. The material was PBMCs, obtained before TCRalphabeta/CD19-depleted stem cell transplant.

The CDR3, as DNA: TGTGCCACCCGGGGGTCATGGGGAAGGAATCAGCCCCAGCATTTT. Translation gives CATRGSWGRNQPQHF. V gene TRBV19 combines with J gene TRBJ1-5; possible D gene TRBD1, 5 bases. V shed 10 bases and J shed 4 bases, with 20 bases lying between them. Germline V gives CDR1 LNHDA, CDR2 SQIVND (reference sequence). The length of the CDR3 is 15 residues.